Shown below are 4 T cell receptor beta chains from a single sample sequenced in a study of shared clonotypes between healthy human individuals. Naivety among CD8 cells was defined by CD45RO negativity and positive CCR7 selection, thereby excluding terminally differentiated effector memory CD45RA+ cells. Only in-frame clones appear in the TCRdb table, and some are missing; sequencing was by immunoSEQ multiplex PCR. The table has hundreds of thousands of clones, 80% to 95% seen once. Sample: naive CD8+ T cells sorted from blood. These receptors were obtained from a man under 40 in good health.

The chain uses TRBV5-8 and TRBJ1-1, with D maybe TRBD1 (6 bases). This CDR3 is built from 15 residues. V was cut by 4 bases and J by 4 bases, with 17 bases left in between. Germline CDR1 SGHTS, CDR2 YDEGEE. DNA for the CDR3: TGTGCCAGCAGCCCCAGGGCCAGGGGCGGCACTGAAGCTTTCTTT. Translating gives CASSPRARGGTEAFF.

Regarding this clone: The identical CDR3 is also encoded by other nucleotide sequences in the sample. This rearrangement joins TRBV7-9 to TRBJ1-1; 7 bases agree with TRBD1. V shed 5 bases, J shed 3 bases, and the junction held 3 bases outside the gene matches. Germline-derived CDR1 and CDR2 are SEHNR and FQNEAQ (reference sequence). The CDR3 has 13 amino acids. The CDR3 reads CASSPQGDTEAFF. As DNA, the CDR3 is TGTGCCAGCAGCCCTCAGGGGGACACTGAAGCTTTCTTT.

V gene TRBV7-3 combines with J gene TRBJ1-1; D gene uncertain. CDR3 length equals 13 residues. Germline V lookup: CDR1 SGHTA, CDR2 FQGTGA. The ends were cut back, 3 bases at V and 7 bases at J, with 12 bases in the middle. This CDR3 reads CASSFSPGYEAFF. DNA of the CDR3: TGTGCCAGCAGCTTTTCGCCGGGGTATGAAGCTTTCTTT.

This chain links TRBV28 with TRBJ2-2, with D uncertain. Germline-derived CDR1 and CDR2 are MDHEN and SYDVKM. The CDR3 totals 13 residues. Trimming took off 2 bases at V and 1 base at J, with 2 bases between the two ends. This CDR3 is CASSLGNTGELFF. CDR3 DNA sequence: TGTGCCAGCAGTTTAGGGAACACCGGGGAGCTGTTTTTT.